This T cell receptor beta chain was sequenced for a study of blood T cell repertoires in COVID-19. As for the study in general: COVID-19 samples collected from the United States, Italy and Spain covered acute and convalescent phases. Sources were T cells, B-cell-depleted T cells, or PBMCs; the material itself was cDNA or gDNA.

This clone is a singleton in its sample. In the original analysis: Amplification of reference gene primers was used by the study to estimate nucleated cell counts. TCRdb's table, derived via immunoSEQ multiplex PCR, lists solely in-frame clones and lacks some. For V, J and clone size, that table is used; D and trimming come from the DNA. The sample shows about 300,000 clones, 70% to 85% of them seen only once. This sequence was found in a human donor with COVID-19, enrolled during active disease. The donor label of this sample is uncertain. The sample consisted of peripheral blood.

The CDR3 region has the DNA TGTGCCAGCAGCTTAGATGGGGGAGGGTTTTACAATGAGCAGTTCTTC. Residues: CASSLDGGGFYNEQFF. The V gene is TRBV11-2, the J gene TRBJ2-1; 7 bases agree with TRBD2. CDR3 length: 16 amino acids. The V gene's germline CDR1 is SGHAT and CDR2 FQNNGV. With V trimmed by 0 bases and J by 4 bases, 6 bases remained unmatched.